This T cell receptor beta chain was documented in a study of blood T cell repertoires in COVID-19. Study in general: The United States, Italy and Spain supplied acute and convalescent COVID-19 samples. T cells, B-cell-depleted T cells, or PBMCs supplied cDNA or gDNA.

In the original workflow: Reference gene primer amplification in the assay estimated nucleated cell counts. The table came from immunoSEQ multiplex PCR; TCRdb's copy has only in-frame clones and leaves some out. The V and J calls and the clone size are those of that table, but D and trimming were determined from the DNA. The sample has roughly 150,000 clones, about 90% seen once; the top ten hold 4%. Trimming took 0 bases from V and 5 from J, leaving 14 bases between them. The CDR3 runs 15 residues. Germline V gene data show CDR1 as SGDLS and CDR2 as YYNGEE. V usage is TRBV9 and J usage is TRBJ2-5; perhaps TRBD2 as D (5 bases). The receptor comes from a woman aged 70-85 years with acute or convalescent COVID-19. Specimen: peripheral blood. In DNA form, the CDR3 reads TGTGCCAGCAGCGTAGACCGAGCGGAGACCGAGACCCAGTACTTC. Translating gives CASSVDRAETETQYF.